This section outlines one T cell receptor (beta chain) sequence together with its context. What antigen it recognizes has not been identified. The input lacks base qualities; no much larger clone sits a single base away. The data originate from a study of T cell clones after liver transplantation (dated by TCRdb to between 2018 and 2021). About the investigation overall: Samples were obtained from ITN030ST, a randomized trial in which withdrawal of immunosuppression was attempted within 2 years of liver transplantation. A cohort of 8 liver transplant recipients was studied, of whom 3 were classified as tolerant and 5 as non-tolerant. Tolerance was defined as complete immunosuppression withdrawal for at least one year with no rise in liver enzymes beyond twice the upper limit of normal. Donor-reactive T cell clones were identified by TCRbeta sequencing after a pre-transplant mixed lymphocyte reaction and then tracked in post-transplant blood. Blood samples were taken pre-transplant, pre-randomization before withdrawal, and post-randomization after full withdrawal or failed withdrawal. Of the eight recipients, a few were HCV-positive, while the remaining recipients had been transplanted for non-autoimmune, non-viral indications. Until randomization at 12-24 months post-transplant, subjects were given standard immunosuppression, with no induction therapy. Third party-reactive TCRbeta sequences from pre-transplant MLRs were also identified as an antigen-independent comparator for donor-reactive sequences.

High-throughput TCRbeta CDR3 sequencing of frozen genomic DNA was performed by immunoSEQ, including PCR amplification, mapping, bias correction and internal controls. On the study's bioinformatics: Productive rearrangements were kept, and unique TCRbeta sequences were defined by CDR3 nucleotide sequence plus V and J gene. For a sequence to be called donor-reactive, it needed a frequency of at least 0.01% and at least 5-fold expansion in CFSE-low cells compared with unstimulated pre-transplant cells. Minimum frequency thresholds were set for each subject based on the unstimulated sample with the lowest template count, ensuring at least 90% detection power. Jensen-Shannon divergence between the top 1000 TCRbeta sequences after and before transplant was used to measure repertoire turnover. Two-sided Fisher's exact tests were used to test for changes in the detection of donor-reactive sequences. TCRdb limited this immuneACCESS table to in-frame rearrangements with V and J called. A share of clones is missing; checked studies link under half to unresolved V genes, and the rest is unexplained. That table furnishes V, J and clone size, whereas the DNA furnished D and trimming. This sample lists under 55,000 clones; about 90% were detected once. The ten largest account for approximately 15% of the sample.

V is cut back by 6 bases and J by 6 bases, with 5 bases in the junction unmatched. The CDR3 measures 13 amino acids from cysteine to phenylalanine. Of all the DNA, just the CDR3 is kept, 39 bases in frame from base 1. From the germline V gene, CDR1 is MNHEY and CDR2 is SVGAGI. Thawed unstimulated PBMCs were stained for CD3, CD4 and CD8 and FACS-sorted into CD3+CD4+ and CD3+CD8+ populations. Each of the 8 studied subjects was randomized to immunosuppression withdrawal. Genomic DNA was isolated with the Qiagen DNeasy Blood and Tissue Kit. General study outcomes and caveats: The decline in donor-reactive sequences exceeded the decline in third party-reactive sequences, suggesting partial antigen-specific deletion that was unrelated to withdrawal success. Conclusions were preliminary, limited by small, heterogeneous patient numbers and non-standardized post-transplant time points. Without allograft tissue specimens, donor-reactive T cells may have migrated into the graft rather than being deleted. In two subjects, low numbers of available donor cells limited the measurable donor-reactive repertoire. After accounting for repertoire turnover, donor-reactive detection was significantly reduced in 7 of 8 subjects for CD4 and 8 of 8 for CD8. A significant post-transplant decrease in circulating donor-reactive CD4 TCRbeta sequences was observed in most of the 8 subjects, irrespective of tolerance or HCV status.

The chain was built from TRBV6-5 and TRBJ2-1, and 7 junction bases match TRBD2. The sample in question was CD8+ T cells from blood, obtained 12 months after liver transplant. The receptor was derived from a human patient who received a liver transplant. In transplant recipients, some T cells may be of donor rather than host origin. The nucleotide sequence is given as TGTGCCAGCAGCCCGACTAGCCTCAATGAGCAGTTCTTC. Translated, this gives CASSPTSLNEQFF.